The present TCR beta chain was sequenced within a study of blood T cell repertoires in COVID-19. Study overall: COVID-19 samples, acute and convalescent, were from the United States, Italy and Spain. In each case, the material was cDNA or gDNA derived from T cells, B-cell-depleted T cells, or PBMCs.

Original methodology: Estimation of nucleated cell counts relied on the amplification of reference gene primers. Clones were read by immunoSEQ multiplex PCR, and TCRdb kept only the in-frame ones, dropping some. The V and J calls and the clone size are those of that table, but D and trimming were determined from the DNA. The sample lists about 230,000 clones, 75% to 90% occurring once. The CDR3 totals 13 residues. Germline V CDR1 and CDR2: GTSNPN, SVGIG (reference sequence). V was shortened by 0 bases and J by 3 bases, with 9 bases between the two germline ends. This clone was picked up many times. The chain recombines TRBV30 with TRBJ2-7; D is ambiguous. Sequencing input: peripheral blood. The sequence derives from a woman in her sixties or seventies with active or convalescent COVID-19. The CDR3 spells CAWSVGWNYEQYF. The CDR3 bases are TGTGCCTGGAGTGTGGGCTGGAACTACGAGCAGTACTTC. The full variable domain, completed using reference TRBV30 and TRBJ2-7, is SQTIHQWPATLVQPVGSPLSLECTVEGTSNPNLYWYRQAAGRGLQLLFYSVGIGQISSEVPQNLSASRPQDRQFILSSKKLLLSDSGFYLCAWSVGWNYEQYFGPGTRLTVT.